This T cell receptor beta chain was documented in a study of molecular identifiers for immune sequencing clone quantification. Study-level findings and limits: Clones with over 20 RNA copies captured over 98% of effector molecules but under 1% of naive ones. Jurkat TCR RNA from one cell was spiked into about a million naive cells, and it was reportedly detectable there.

The sample holds many counts of this clonotype. Its cognate antigen is unknown. V shed 0 bases and J shed 0 bases, with 7 bases lying between them. CDR3 length: 15 amino acids. Germline CDR1 reads LGHNA; CDR2 reads YSLEER. TCRdb called the PCR reads again in MiXCR, with one record for every CDR3 protein. The sample comprises 250,000 to 400,000 distinct CDR3 sequences, roughly 23% of which are singletons, and over 0.7% rests with the top ten. This receptor was taken from a human donor in good health. Some libraries in this study had Jurkat cell RNA spiked in. The chain has TRBV4-3 and TRBJ2-3; no clear D. Sample: naive CD8+ T cells from blood, with Jurkat cell RNA spiked in. Subset specified: FACS-sorted CD8+CD4-CCR7+CD45RA+ naive T cells. This CDR3 reads CASSQEVASTDTQYF. CDR3 in DNA: TGCGCCAGCAGCCAAGAAGTGGCTAGCACAGATACGCAGTATTTT.